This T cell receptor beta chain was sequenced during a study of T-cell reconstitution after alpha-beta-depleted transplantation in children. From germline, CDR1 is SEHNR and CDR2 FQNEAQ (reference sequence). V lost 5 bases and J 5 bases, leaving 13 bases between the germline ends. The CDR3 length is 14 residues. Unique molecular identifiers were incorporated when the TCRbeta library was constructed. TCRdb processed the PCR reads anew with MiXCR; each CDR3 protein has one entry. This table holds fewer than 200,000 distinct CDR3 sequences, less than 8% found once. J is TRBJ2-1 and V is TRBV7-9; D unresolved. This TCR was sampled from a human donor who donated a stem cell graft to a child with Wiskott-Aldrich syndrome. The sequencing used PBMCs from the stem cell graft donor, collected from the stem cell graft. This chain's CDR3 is CASSASVSHNEQFF. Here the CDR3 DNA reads TGTGCCAGCAGCGCGTCCGTGTCCCACAATGAGCAGTTCTTC.